This TCR beta chain stems from a study of cytomegalovirus exposure and HLA in healthy donors. Broader study findings: The authors enumerated under 200 TCR beta chains as linked to cytomegalovirus. Both high specificity and high sensitivity reportedly marked the classifier's diagnosis of cytomegalovirus status.

Trimming stripped 2 bases from V and 2 bases from J, with 8 bases between. The CDR3 runs 13 residues. Germline V lookup: CDR1 SGHRS, CDR2 YFSETQ. Generated by immunoSEQ multiplex PCR, the TCRdb table keeps only in-frame clones and is missing some. The data hold about 110,000 clones, with under 85% observed a single time. A remark on this clone: Its specificity is not known.

Sequencing was performed on PBMCs. The chain employs TRBV5-1 and TRBJ2-7; no firm D call. The receptor was derived from a woman younger than 35 in good health and CMV-seronegative. The DNA for the CDR3 is TGCGCCAGCAGCTTTATTTCGGCCTACGAGCAGTACTTC. Residues: CASSFISAYEQYF.